This entry concerns a single T cell receptor beta chain. Unique molecular identifiers tagged the TCRbeta library. TCRdb called the PCR reads again in MiXCR, with one record for every CDR3 protein. The repertoire has a few hundred thousand distinct CDR3 sequences, approximately 10% of them found once; the top ten carry 4.5% to 7%. Germline V gives CDR1 LNHDA, CDR2 SQIVND (reference sequence). There are 15 residues in the CDR3. V lost 3 bases and J lost 5; bases outside the gene matches: 4. This record comes from a study of T-cell reconstitution after alpha-beta-depleted transplantation in children. This sample comprised PBMCs from the stem cell graft donor, obtained from the stem cell graft. The chain links TRBV19 to TRBJ2-4; 10 nucleotides align to TRBD1. The receptor was isolated from a human donor who donated a stem cell graft to a child with acute myeloid leukemia. The CDR3 sequence: CASSIDRGRQNIQYF. DNA of the CDR3: TGTGCCAGTAGTATTGACAGGGGGCGGCAAAACATTCAGTACTTC.